This entry features one T cell receptor beta chain sequence. This entry comes from a study of PD-1 blockade in classical Hodgkin lymphoma. The ends were cut back, 4 bases at V and 4 bases at J, with 11 bases in the middle. In germline, CDR1 is SGHRS, CDR2 YFSETQ. This CDR3 comprises 14 residues. Relapse was seen in all patients after autologous stem cell transplantation, and brentuximab vedotin exposure was variable. Here immunoSEQ multiplex PCR was the method, and the copy in TCRdb shows in-frame clones only, minus some. This repertoire shows roughly 15,000 clones, around three fifths found once; its top ten account for 8.3%.

Sample: peripheral blood mononuclear cells (PBMCs), taken before the second cycle of nivolumab. The chain combines TRBV5-1 with TRBJ2-2; the D gene is possibly TRBD1 (6 bases). This clonotype originated in a human donor with classical Hodgkin lymphoma. This CDR3 reads CASSPGQSTGELFF. CDR3 in DNA: TGCGCCAGCAGCCCAGGACAGAGCACCGGGGAGCTGTTTTTT. Full variable domain (remainder filled in from reference TRBV5-1 and TRBJ2-2): KAGVTQTPRYLIKTRGQQVTLSCSPISGHRSVSWYQQTPGQGLQFLFEYFSETQRNKGNFPGRFSGRQFSNSRSEMNVSTLELGDSALYLCASSPGQSTGELFFGEGSRLTVL.